The 8 T cell receptor beta chains in this list originate from one sample, sequenced in a study of response to subunit inactivated influenza vaccine. TCRdb ran MiXCR on the RT-PCR reads and lists one entry per CDR3 protein. This sample has hundreds of thousands of distinct CDR3 sequences, with approximately 23% found just once. Sequenced here: PBMCs from blood, sampled about 20 months after vaccination. These receptors were obtained from a man aged 50-75 years who received an inactivated influenza vaccine.

This clonotype was seen more than once but under ten times. The CDR3 protein is CASSLPSESAPQHF. The CDR3 coding sequence is TGTGCCAGCAGCTTGCCCAGTGAAAGTGCGCCCCAGCATTTT. This chain links TRBV5-5 with TRBJ1-5; D gene ambiguous. The CDR3 length is 14 residues. V shed 1 base and J shed 9 bases, with 14 bases lying between them. From germline, CDR1 is SGHKS and CDR2 YYEKEE (reference sequence).

This clonotype was seen at least ten times. The V gene is TRBV7-2, the J gene TRBJ1-5; D is undetermined. CDR1 and CDR2 from the germline V gene are SGHTA and FQGNSA. V was cut by 5 bases and J by 1 base, with 6 bases left in between. This CDR3 is 13 amino acids long. CDR3 amino acids: CASSPVSNQPQHF. CDR3 in DNA: TGTGCCAGCAGCCCAGTAAGCAATCAGCCCCAGCATTTT.

This rearrangement joins TRBV7-2 to TRBJ2-1, with D possibly TRBD2 on 6 matching bases. The CDR3 is 12 residues long. Trimming removed 3 bases at V and 9 bases at J, with 9 bases between. The germline gives CDR1 SGHTA, CDR2 FQGNSA. Written as DNA, the CDR3 is TGTGCCAGCAGCTTGGGACTCGGTGAGCAGTTCTTC. Protein product: CASSLGLGEQFF.

This clonotype was observed a few times. The rearrangement links TRBV19 to TRBJ1-4; D gene ambiguous. The CDR3 loop spans 15 amino acids. Germline loops: CDR1 LNHDA, CDR2 SQIVND (reference sequence). The V gene lost 3 bases and the J gene lost 7 bases, with 15 bases spanning the gap. The CDR3 DNA reads as TGTGCCAGTAGTATGCATACGGGGAGCGCTGAAAAACTGTTTTTT. Translated, it gives CASSMHTGSAEKLFF.

As to this clonotype: With a much larger clone just one base away, this may be a read error. The chain recombines TRBV14 with TRBJ2-3; the D is unclear. Trimming stripped 1 base from V and 10 bases from J, with 6 bases between. The CDR3 is 11 amino acids. Germline CDR1 SGHDN, CDR2 FVKESK. The CDR3 DNA follows: TGTGCCAGCAGCCAAGTTTATGCGCAGTATTTT. Encoded protein: CASSQVYAQYF.

This clonotype was detected only a few times. V and J are TRBV12-3 or TRBV12-4 and TRBJ2-2; tentatively, D is TRBD2 (5 bases). The CDR3 spans 13 residues. Deletions cut 2 bases from V and 9 bases from J, with 10 bases between. In DNA form, the CDR3 reads TGTGCCAGCAGTTTATCGGAGCGGCGGGAGCTGTTTTTT. It yields the protein CASSLSERRELFF.

The chain combines TRBV10-3 with TRBJ1-5; the match to TRBD1 covers 12 bases. The CDR3 has 15 residues. Trimming took 7 bases from V and 4 from J; bases not matched to a gene: 5. Germline CDR1 is ENHRY and CDR2 is SYGVKD. The CDR3 sequence: CAIKGQGAGNQPQHF. The CDR3 DNA reads TGTGCCATCAAGGGACAGGGGGCTGGGAATCAGCCCCAGCATTTT.

Only a few counts were recorded for this clonotype. The genes are TRBV28 and TRBJ2-1; maybe TRBD2 (6 bases). The CDR3 totals 13 residues. The V and J ends lost 7 bases and 1 base respectively, with 8 bases between them. Germline V gene sequence: CDR1 MDHEN, CDR2 SYDVKM. CDR3 protein: CASTGDSYNEQFF. In nucleotides, the CDR3 is TGTGCCAGCACGGGGGATTCCTACAATGAGCAGTTCTTC.